The 32 T cell receptor beta chains below come from one sample, sequenced in a study of blood T cell repertoires in COVID-19 (dated by TCRdb to between 2020 and 2021). The method was the immunoSEQ multiplex PCR assay. TCRdb mirrors the immuneACCESS table, restricted to in-frame sequences. Some clones are absent from its copies; in checked studies, under half trace to an unresolved V gene, and the reason for the others is unknown. This sample gives about 62,000 clones in total; roughly 86% of them show up just once. Roughly 0.94% of the sample is in the top ten clones. The material sequenced was peripheral blood. All receptors derive from a man between 65 and 85 years old with acute or convalescent COVID-19.

This clone was seen just once. The chain couples TRBV10-3 to TRBJ2-1, with D possibly TRBD2 on 6 matching bases. Trimming pared 0 bases from V and 10 bases from J, leaving 13 bases between. Germline V CDR1 and CDR2: ENHRY, SYGVKD. The CDR3 has 14 amino acids. The CDR3 here is CAISESTGDPEQFF. CDR3 DNA: TGTGCCATCAGTGAGTCCACGGGGGATCCCGAGCAGTTCTTC.

The V gene is TRBV7-9, the J gene TRBJ1-5, with a possible D match to TRBD1 (5 bases). Germline loops: CDR1 SEHNR, CDR2 FQNEAQ (reference sequence). The length of the CDR3 is 12 residues. V lost 6 bases and J 9 bases, leaving 12 bases between the germline ends. The CDR3 sequence: CASSRDLGPQHF. The CDR3 bases are TGTGCCAGCAGTAGGGACTTGGGGCCCCAGCATTTT.

The chain has TRBV6-5 and TRBJ1-1; TRBD1 aligns across 7 bases. This CDR3 spans 14 amino acids. From germline, CDR1 is MNHEY and CDR2 SVGAGI. Trimming cost V 6 bases and J 4 bases; bases outside gene matches: 8. The CDR3 here is CASRIPGGVTEAFF. In DNA, the CDR3 is TGTGCCAGCAGGATCCCAGGGGGTGTCACTGAAGCTTTCTTT.

The CDR3 DNA follows: TGTGCCAGTAGTGCCCCGACAGGGCTCCCTAATGAAAAACTGTTTTTT. Protein sequence: CASSAPTGLPNEKLFF. The rearrangement links TRBV19 to TRBJ1-4; 7 nucleotides align to TRBD1. CDR3 length equals 16 residues. The trim removed 5 bases at V and 3 bases at J, leaving 9 bases unmatched. CDR1 and CDR2 from the germline V gene are LNHDA and SQIVND (reference sequence).

V usage is TRBV28 and J usage is TRBJ1-2; D is possibly TRBD1 (5 bases). The V and J ends lost 6 bases and 8 bases respectively, with 16 bases between them. Looked up from germline, CDR1 is MDHEN and CDR2 is SYDVKM. The CDR3 covers 13 residues. CDR3 amino acids: CASSPGLGPGYTF. As DNA, the CDR3 is TGTGCCAGCAGCCCAGGGTTGGGGCCCGGCTACACCTTC.

This chain uses TRBV11-3 with TRBJ2-3; D gene ambiguous. Looked up from germline, CDR1 is SGHNT and CDR2 is YENEEA. V was clipped by 1 base and J by 0 bases, with 11 bases between them. The CDR3 runs 16 residues. Written as DNA, the CDR3 is TGTGCCAGCAGCTTAGGGATCGGAGCTAGCACAGATACGCAGTATTTT. Protein product: CASSLGIGASTDTQYF.

This sequence joins TRBV7-6 and TRBJ1-4, with no clear D. The germline V and J ends were trimmed by 3 bases and 8 bases, with 10 bases remaining between them. Germline V CDR1 and CDR2: SGHVS, FNYEAQ. This CDR3 is built from 13 residues. CDR3 sequence reads: CASSFSTGEKLFF. CDR3 nucleotide sequence: TGTGCCAGCAGCTTTTCGACGGGGGAAAAACTGTTTTTT.

The V gene is TRBV5-1, the J gene TRBJ1-2; D remains unclear. This CDR3 has 15 amino acids. The V gene's germline CDR1 is SGHRS and CDR2 YFSETQ. Trimming took 0 bases from V and 1 from J, leaving 10 bases between them. The CDR3 protein is CASSLASPLNYGYTF. The CDR3 DNA follows: TGCGCCAGCAGCTTGGCGTCCCCCCTTAACTATGGCTACACCTTC.

The chain links TRBV29-1 to TRBJ2-1, with TRBD1 matching over 9 bases. The germline V gene has CDR1 SQVTM and CDR2 ANQGSEA. The CDR3 spans 10 residues. J lost 14 bases, V lost 6 bases, and 5 bases had no gene match. DNA for the CDR3: TGCAGCGTCGTCGGGACAGGGAAGTTCTTC. Its protein product is CSVVGTGKFF.

The V gene is TRBV6-5, the J gene TRBJ2-2; D remains ambiguous. The germline CDR1 and CDR2 sequences are MNHEY and SVGAGI. This CDR3 spans 15 amino acids. The germline V and J ends were trimmed by 8 bases and 0 bases, with 13 bases remaining between them. In DNA, the CDR3 is TGTGCCAGCCAAACCTCACTCGCGAACACCGGGGAGCTGTTTTTT. Its protein is CASQTSLANTGELFF.

The chain has TRBV12-5 and TRBJ2-4; 8 positions agree with TRBD1. Trimming cost V 0 bases and J 1 base; bases outside gene matches: 11. The length of the CDR3 is 19 residues. Germline-derived CDR1 and CDR2 are LGHNT and FRNRAP. This CDR3 reads CASGLVPGGMGFAKNIQYF. The CDR3, as DNA: TGTGCTAGTGGTTTGGTTCCAGGGGGCATGGGTTTTGCCAAAAACATTCAGTACTTC.

The chain has TRBV5-1 and TRBJ1-1; D is possibly TRBD1 (5 bases). The CDR3 extends over 15 amino acids. V lost 2 bases, J lost 1 base, and 12 bases lay in between. Germline V gives CDR1 SGHRS, CDR2 YFSETQ. As DNA, the CDR3 is TGCGCCAGCAGCTTAGAGGGGAGGCAGAACACTGAAGCTTTCTTT. This encodes CASSLEGRQNTEAFF. Looking up the rest from reference TRBV5-1 and TRBJ1-1 gives the full variable domain: KAGVTQTPRYLIKTRGQQVTLSCSPISGHRSVSWYQQTPGQGLQFLFEYFSETQRNKGNFPGRFSGRQFSNSRSEMNVSTLELGDSALYLCASSLEGRQNTEAFFGQGTRLTVV.

The V call is TRBV28, the J call TRBJ1-5, with 7 bases identical to TRBD1. Germline CDR1 is MDHEN and CDR2 is SYDVKM. The CDR3 has 14 amino acids. Trimming took 7 bases from V and 6 from J; bases not matched to a gene: 9. The CDR3 here is CASKTDRDVQPQHF. Written as DNA, the CDR3 is TGTGCCAGCAAAACTGACAGGGATGTTCAGCCCCAGCATTTT.

This clone showed up just once. A junction end diverges from the germline sequence, so it may reflect a read error. The chain carries TRBV2 and TRBJ2-7, with D possibly TRBD1 on 6 matching bases. Per germline, CDR1 SNHLY and CDR2 FYNNEI. The CDR3 contains 12 residues. The CDR3 coding sequence is TGTGCCGGAAGACAGGAGGAAGGATTCGTGGGCTTC. Its protein is CAGRQEEGFVGF.

The rearrangement links TRBV7-3 to TRBJ2-7; D may be TRBD1 (6 bases). V was clipped by 6 bases and J by 2 bases, with 17 bases between them. The V gene's germline CDR1 is SGHTA and CDR2 FQGTGA. CDR3 length: 15 residues. CDR3 loop: CASRLRGTGTYEQYF. The CDR3, as DNA: TGTGCCAGCAGGCTGAGGGGGACGGGAACCTACGAGCAGTACTTC.

The chain combines TRBV6-5 with TRBJ1-3; the match to TRBD1 covers 10 bases. The germline gives CDR1 MNHEY, CDR2 SVGAGI. The CDR3 length is 16 residues. After removal of 0 bases from V and 2 bases from J, the junction contained 1 base not matched to a gene. CDR3 nucleotide sequence: TGTGCCAGCAGTTACTCAGGACAGGGGGCTGGAAACACCATATATTTT. Protein product: CASSYSGQGAGNTIYF.

The chain couples TRBV2 to TRBJ1-2; the D gene is possibly TRBD1 (5 bases). Per the germline V gene, CDR1 is SNHLY and CDR2 is FYNNEI. V was cut by 6 bases and J by 9 bases, with 20 bases left in between. The CDR3 has 14 residues. In DNA form, the CDR3 reads TGTGCCAGCAGGCCAGGGAACCCTCCTGACAGCTACACCTTC. This codes for CASRPGNPPDSYTF.

The genes are TRBV6-5 and TRBJ2-7; a possible D gene is TRBD1 (5 bases). This CDR3 is 15 amino acids long. Trimming took 6 bases from V and 1 from J, leaving 16 bases between them. Germline V gene data show CDR1 as MNHEY and CDR2 as SVGAGI. The DNA of the CDR3 is TGTGCCAGCAGCGCCCCAGGGCGGTCTTCCTACGAGCAGTACTTC. Protein sequence: CASSAPGRSSYEQYF.

This chain links TRBV5-1 with TRBJ1-4; the D gene is possibly TRBD1 (6 bases). Deletions cut 1 base from V and 8 bases from J, with 12 bases between. CDR3 length: 14 amino acids. Germline V gene lookup returns CDR1 SGHRS and CDR2 YFSETQ. The CDR3 sequence: CASSLQGLGEKLFF. CDR3 DNA: TGCGCCAGCAGCTTGCAGGGGCTCGGGGAAAAACTGTTTTTT.

This rearrangement joins TRBV5-1 to TRBJ2-5; 8 positions match TRBD1. The CDR3 is 16 residues long. The J segment lost 1 base and the V segment lost 3 bases, leaving 8 bases of the junction unmatched. Germline CDR1 reads SGHRS; CDR2 reads YFSETQ. The CDR3 region has the DNA TGCGCCAGCAGCTATGGGACAGGTGGGGCCCAAGAGACCCAGTACTTC. Its translation: CASSYGTGGAQETQYF.

J is TRBJ1-1 and V is TRBV6-6; no reliable D call. The V end was cut by 6 bases, the J end by 3 bases, with 5 bases between. This CDR3 comprises 11 residues. Germline CDR1 and CDR2: MNHNY and SVGAGI (reference sequence). This CDR3 is CASSHDTEAFF. In DNA, the CDR3 is TGTGCCAGCAGCCATGACACTGAAGCTTTCTTT.

This chain joins TRBV6-5 and TRBJ1-5; D is undetermined. The CDR3 loop spans 15 amino acids. V was trimmed by 4 bases and J by 0 bases, leaving 10 bases between them. CDR1 and CDR2 (germline): MNHEY, SVGAGI. The CDR3 sequence: CASSSIRDSNQPQHF. In DNA form, the CDR3 reads TGTGCCAGCAGTTCTATACGGGATAGCAATCAGCCCCAGCATTTT.

In DNA form, the CDR3 reads TGTGCCACCAGTGATCAGGTGTTCAGGGGCGGCACAGATACGCAGTATTTT. The encoded protein is CATSDQVFRGGTDTQYF. The chain links TRBV24-1 to TRBJ2-3; TRBD1 is a possible D gene (6 bases). V was cut by 3 bases and J by 1 base, with 16 bases left in between. From germline, CDR1 is KGHDR and CDR2 SFDVKD. The CDR3 loop spans 17 amino acids.

This clone was seen more than once but under ten times. In nucleotides, the CDR3 is TGTGCCAGCAGCCAATGGGGGGACAGGGAGGCATACAATGAGCAGTTCTTC. Translation gives CASSQWGDREAYNEQFF. The genes are TRBV14 and TRBJ2-1, with 9 nucleotides matching TRBD1. Looked up from germline, CDR1 is SGHDN and CDR2 is FVKESK. The CDR3 contains 17 residues. V lost 2 bases to trimming and J lost 4 bases; unmatched junction nucleotides: 9.

This chain uses TRBV5-4 with TRBJ2-7, with a tentative D call TRBD2 (7 bases). This CDR3 has 16 amino acids. Trimming left V 4 bases short and J 1 base short, with 18 bases between. Germline loops: CDR1 SGHNT, CDR2 YYREEE (reference sequence). CDR3 protein: CASSGNVGGGSYEQYF. In DNA, the CDR3 is TGTGCCAGCAGCGGTAATGTAGGGGGGGGATCCTACGAGCAGTACTTC.

This chain connects TRBV27 to TRBJ2-3; the match to TRBD2 covers 8 bases. V lost 5 bases to trimming and J lost 4 bases; unmatched junction nucleotides: 5. Germline lookup yields CDR1 MNHEY and CDR2 SMNVEV (reference sequence). CDR3 length: 14 amino acids. CDR3 DNA: TGTGCCAGCAGTCTCGGGGGGGGTGCAGATACGCAGTATTTT. It codes for CASSLGGGADTQYF.

V and J are TRBV6-1 and TRBJ1-3, with 9 bases identical to TRBD1. This CDR3 is 15 amino acids long. The junction had 1 base not matched to a gene; V was cut back by 1 base and J by 3 bases. The germline CDR1 and CDR2 sequences are MNHNS and SASEGT. The CDR3 region has the DNA TGTGCCAGCAGTGAAGGGGGACAGGGTGGAAACACCATATATTTT. Translation gives CASSEGGQGGNTIYF.

The rearrangement uses TRBV5-1 and TRBJ2-7; 16 positions match TRBD2. The CDR3 spans 15 residues. J gave up 7 bases and V 5 bases, and 6 bases lay outside the gene matches. The germline V gene encodes CDR1 SGHRS and CDR2 YFSETQ. The CDR3 spells CASRPGLAGGYEQYF. Here the CDR3 DNA reads TGCGCCAGCAGGCCGGGACTAGCGGGAGGGTATGAGCAGTACTTC.

The chain links TRBV6-1 to TRBJ1-4; TRBD1 might be the D (5 bases). CDR1 and CDR2 (germline): MNHNS, SASEGT. With 1 base removed from V and 5 bases from J, the gap between germline ends came to 11 bases. The CDR3 sequence is 15 residues long. The DNA of the CDR3 is TGTGCCAGCAGTGAAGTTGGGGGAGGAAATGAAAAACTGTTTTTT. Encoded protein: CASSEVGGGNEKLFF.

The J gene is TRBJ2-5, the V gene TRBV18; 7 bases agree with TRBD1. Trimming removed 1 base from V and 2 bases from J; junction bases left unmatched: 7. Germline CDR1 and CDR2: KGHSH and LQKENI. This CDR3 has 16 residues. In nucleotides, the CDR3 is TGTGCCAGCTCACCACGGACAGGAGCCCATCAAGAGACCCAGTACTTC. It encodes CASSPRTGAHQETQYF.

This chain connects TRBV6-5 to TRBJ1-5; 7 bases are a match to TRBD1. The CDR3 sequence is 16 residues long. After removal of 4 bases from V and 0 bases from J, the junction contained 6 bases not matched to a gene. Germline V gives CDR1 MNHEY, CDR2 SVGAGI. The CDR3 region has the DNA TGTGCCAGCAGTTTCTCCCGACAGGGTAGCAATCAGCCCCAGCATTTT. It translates to CASSFSRQGSNQPQHF.

The CDR3 region has the DNA TGCGCCAGCAGCTTTACAGGGGACTCTGGGGCCAACGTCCTGACTTTC. Protein sequence: CASSFTGDSGANVLTF. The V call is TRBV5-1, the J call TRBJ2-6; 7 bases map to TRBD1. The CDR3 loop spans 16 amino acids. With V trimmed by 2 bases and J by 0 bases, 2 bases remained unmatched. Germline loops: CDR1 SGHRS, CDR2 YFSETQ. Filled out from reference TRBV5-1 and TRBJ2-6, the complete variable domain reads KAGVTQTPRYLIKTRGQQVTLSCSPISGHRSVSWYQQTPGQGLQFLFEYFSETQRNKGNFPGRFSGRQFSNSRSEMNVSTLELGDSALYLCASSFTGDSGANVLTFGAGSRLTVL.